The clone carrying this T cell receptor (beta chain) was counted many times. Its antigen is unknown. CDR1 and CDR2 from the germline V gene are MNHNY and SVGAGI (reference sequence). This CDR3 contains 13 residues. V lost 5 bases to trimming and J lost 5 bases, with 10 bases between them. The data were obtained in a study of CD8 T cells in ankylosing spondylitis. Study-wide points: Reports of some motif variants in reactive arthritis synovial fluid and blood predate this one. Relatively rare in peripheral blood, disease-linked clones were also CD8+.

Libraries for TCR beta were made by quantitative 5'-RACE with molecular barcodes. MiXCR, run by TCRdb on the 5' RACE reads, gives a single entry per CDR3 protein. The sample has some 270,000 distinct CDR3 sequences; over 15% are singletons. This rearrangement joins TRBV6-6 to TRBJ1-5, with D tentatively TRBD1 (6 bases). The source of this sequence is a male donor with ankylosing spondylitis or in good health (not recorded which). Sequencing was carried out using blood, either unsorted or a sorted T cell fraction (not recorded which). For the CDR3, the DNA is TGTGCCAGCAGTCAGGGGCCCGATCAGCCCCAGCATTTT. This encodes CASSQGPDQPQHF.